These 8 T cell receptor beta chains came from one sample sequenced in a study of T cells in tumors after PD-1 blockade. Using immunoSEQ multiplex PCR, the repertoire was profiled, and TCRdb retains in-frame clones only, with some absent. The table has about 33,000 clones, around four fifths seen once; the top ten hold roughly 40%. The sequences come from PBMCs, collected before anti-PD-1 treatment. Receptor source: a human donor with basal cell carcinoma.

The chain is built from TRBV19 and TRBJ1-1; D possibly corresponds to TRBD1 (6 bases). V lost 4 bases and J 5 bases, leaving 17 bases between the germline ends. The germline gives CDR1 LNHDA, CDR2 SQIVND (reference sequence). The CDR3 spans 15 residues. Here the CDR3 reads CASSTAPPGETEAFF. Here the CDR3 DNA reads TGTGCCAGTAGTACCGCCCCGCCAGGGGAGACTGAAGCTTTCTTT.

This clone was seen only a few times. This chain uses TRBV5-1 with TRBJ2-3; D is possibly TRBD1 (6 bases). V was pared by 0 bases and J by 0 bases, with 17 bases between. The CDR3 is 18 amino acids. Germline CDR1 and CDR2: SGHRS and YFSETQ. The CDR3 sequence is CASSLAPSRGQSTDTQYF. CDR3 coding DNA: TGCGCCAGCAGCTTGGCCCCTTCCAGGGGCCAGAGCACAGATACGCAGTATTTT.

The chain carries TRBV27 and TRBJ2-7; possible D gene TRBD1, 7 bases. V lost 3 bases to trimming and J lost 7 bases, with 16 bases between them. Per the germline V gene, CDR1 is MNHEY and CDR2 is SMNVEV (reference sequence). The CDR3 runs to 14 residues. The CDR3 here is CASSFSGGKSEQYF. Written as DNA, the CDR3 is TGTGCCAGCAGTTTCTCAGGGGGGAAGAGTGAGCAGTACTTC.

The rearrangement joins TRBV2 to TRBJ2-3, with no clear D. V lost 4 bases and J lost 6, with 17 bases in between. The CDR3 is made up of 15 amino acids. CDR1 is SNHLY and CDR2 is FYNNEI in the germline V gene. In nucleotides, the CDR3 is TGTGCCAGCAGTGTCAACCTAGTTGTCTCGGATACGCAGTATTTT. Amino acid sequence: CASSVNLVVSDTQYF.

The chain couples TRBV28 to TRBJ2-5; D possibly corresponds to TRBD2 (6 bases). CDR1 and CDR2 from the germline V gene are MDHEN and SYDVKM. The germline V and J ends were trimmed by 5 bases and 8 bases, with 6 bases remaining between them. This CDR3 has 10 residues. This CDR3 is CASSGTTQYF. CDR3 coding DNA: TGTGCCAGCAGTGGGACTACCCAGTACTTC.

V usage is TRBV7-6 and J usage is TRBJ2-3; D gene ambiguous. Trimming pared 1 base from V and 2 bases from J, leaving 10 bases between. From germline, CDR1 is SGHVS and CDR2 FNYEAQ. CDR3 size: 15 residues. The DNA of the CDR3 is TGTGCCAGCAGCTTAGGGGGTGGCTTCACAGATACGCAGTATTTT. As protein: CASSLGGGFTDTQYF.

The chain uses TRBV7-3 and TRBJ2-1; weak D call: TRBD1 (5 bases). Looked up from germline, CDR1 is SGHTA and CDR2 is FQGTGA. CDR3 length: 13 residues. The V gene lost 0 bases and the J gene lost 6 bases, with 6 bases spanning the gap. The CDR3 here is CASSLTRANEQFF. The CDR3 DNA sequence: TGTGCCAGCAGCTTAACCAGGGCCAATGAGCAGTTCTTC.

This clone has only a few counts. The J gene is TRBJ2-2, the V gene TRBV3-1 (or the pseudogene TRBV3-2); 9 bases line up with TRBD2. The trim removed 1 base at V and 5 bases at J, leaving 26 bases unmatched. CDR3 length: 23 amino acids. Germline assignment: CDR1 LGHDT and CDR2 YNNKEL (reference sequence). CDR3 coding DNA: TGTGCCAGCAGCCAAGGGCAGGCCGACCGGACTAGCGAGTTAAAAGAACAGACCGGGGAGCTGTTTTTT. Protein product: CASSQGQADRTSELKEQTGELFF.